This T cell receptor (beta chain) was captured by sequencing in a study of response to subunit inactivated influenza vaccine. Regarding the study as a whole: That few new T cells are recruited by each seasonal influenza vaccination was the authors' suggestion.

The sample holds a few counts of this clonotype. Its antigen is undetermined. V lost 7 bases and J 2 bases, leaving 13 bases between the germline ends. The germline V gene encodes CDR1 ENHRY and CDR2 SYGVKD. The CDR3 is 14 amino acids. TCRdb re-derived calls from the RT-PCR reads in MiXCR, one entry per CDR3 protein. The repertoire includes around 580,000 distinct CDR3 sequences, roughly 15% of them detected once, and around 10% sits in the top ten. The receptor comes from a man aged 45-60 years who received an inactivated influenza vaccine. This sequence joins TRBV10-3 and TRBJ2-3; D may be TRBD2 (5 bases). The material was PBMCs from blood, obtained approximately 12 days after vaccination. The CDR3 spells CAITQSGFTDTQYF. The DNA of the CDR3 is TGTGCCATCACGCAGAGCGGATTCACAGATACGCAGTATTTT.